Presented here are 26 T cell receptor beta chains from one specimen sequenced in a study of T cell clusters in autoimmune cytopenias. TRB was amplified by touch-down multiplex PCR, primer pools A and B combined. After re-calling the multiplex PCR reads, TCRdb lists one entry per CDR3 protein, DNA absent. Across a few thousand distinct CDR3 sequences, the top ten clones capture more than 25% of the sample. TRB was amplified from 250 ng of peripheral blood genomic DNA per sample. Sequences were obtained from peripheral blood. These receptor sequences come from a human donor with an autoimmune cytopenia or autoimmune hepatitis (not recorded which).

This sequence joins TRBV5-4 and TRBJ1-3; TCRdb outputs TRBD1, but without DNA this stays unchecked. The CDR3 sequence is 16 residues long. Germline V gene data show CDR1 as SGHNT and CDR2 as YYREEE (reference sequence). The CDR3 reads CASSLARTDRGNTIYF.

This clonotype counts as medium-sized by frequency. The V gene is TRBV19, the J gene TRBJ1-1; TCRdb reports TRBD1, a call that lacks DNA to check it against. CDR1 is LNHDA and CDR2 is SQIVND in the germline V gene (reference sequence). The CDR3 has 12 amino acids. This CDR3 reads CASRGGNTEAFF.

This clonotype is identified as medium-sized from frequency. V is TRBV29-1 and J is TRBJ1-1; as DNA is missing, the TRBD1 call by TCRdb cannot be tested. Per germline, CDR1 SQVTM and CDR2 ANQGSEA. The CDR3 loop spans 13 amino acids. The CDR3 is CSVASGTNTEAFF.

This clonotype registers medium-sized by frequency. The CDR3 sequence: CASRFSRSTDTQYF. V is TRBV11-1 and J is TRBJ2-3. The CDR3 consists of 14 residues. CDR1 is SGHAT, CDR2 FQDESV, per germline (reference sequence).

This clonotype is deemed medium-sized (0.01 to 0.1%) by its frequency. The V call is TRBV24-1, the J call TRBJ1-4; the TCRdb call, TRBD1, lacks DNA for checking. In germline, CDR1 is KGHDR, CDR2 SFDVKD. The CDR3 contains 16 residues. The CDR3 loop is CATSDPRQGRNEKLFF.

The chain is built from TRBV7-2 and TRBJ2-3; TCRdb's D call of TRBD2 is untestable without DNA. CDR1 SGHTA and CDR2 FQGNSA come from the germline V gene. The CDR3 has 15 amino acids. Here the CDR3 reads CASSNLAGGTAAQYF.

Judged by frequency, this clonotype is medium-sized. The chain has TRBV13 and TRBJ2-1; TCRdb's assignment of TRBD2 cannot be checked, as there is no DNA. Germline CDR1 reads PRHDT; CDR2 reads FYEKMQ (reference sequence). CDR3 length: 15 residues. CDR3 in amino acids: CASSRPWAGVEEQFF.

The rearrangement joins TRBV20-1 to TRBJ2-3; TCRdb picks TRBD2, but there is no DNA to check that call. This CDR3 is built from 15 residues. The germline CDR1 and CDR2 sequences are DFQATT and SNEGSKA (reference sequence). This CDR3 reads CSARDSPASTDTQYF.

The chain couples TRBV10-3 to TRBJ1-3; TCRdb's D gene call, TRBD1, goes unchecked for lack of DNA. The CDR3 is 16 residues long. Germline V lookup: CDR1 ENHRY, CDR2 SYGVKD. The CDR3 region is CAISESGTGDGNTIYF.

The rearrangement uses TRBV6-1 and TRBJ1-1; absent DNA, TCRdb's TRBD1 call cannot be checked. The CDR3 length is 14 residues. Germline CDR1 is MNHNS and CDR2 is SASEGT. CDR3 protein: CASSQGQGRTEAFF.

The chain is built from TRBV7-9 and TRBJ2-7; TCRdb proposes TRBD1, but this gene call is untestable without DNA. The CDR3 consists of 16 residues. The germline V gene has CDR1 SEHNR and CDR2 FQNEAQ (reference sequence). The CDR3 reads CASSSLGTGEPYEQYF.

The chain is built from TRBV5-4 and TRBJ2-7. The length of the CDR3 is 14 residues. Germline V gene lookup returns CDR1 SGHNT and CDR2 YYREEE (reference sequence). The CDR3 spells CASSLGTVVYEQYF. Full variable domain (rest looked up from reference TRBV5-4 and TRBJ2-7): ETGVTQSPTHLIKTRGQQVTLRCSSQSGHNTVSWYQQALGQGPQFIFQYYREEENGRGNFPPRFSGLQFPNYSSELNVNALELDDSALYLCASSLGTVVYEQYFGPGTRLTVT.

This clonotype counts as medium-sized by frequency. The J gene is TRBJ2-7, the V gene TRBV6-5. Germline CDR1 reads MNHEY; CDR2 reads SVGAGI. The CDR3 is 16 amino acids. The CDR3: CASRLSQNTISYEQYF.

Considering frequency, this clonotype is medium-sized. The V gene is TRBV19, the J gene TRBJ2-7; there is no DNA to check the TCRdb D call of TRBD2. The CDR3 contains 17 residues. Germline-derived CDR1 and CDR2 are LNHDA and SQIVND (reference sequence). CDR3 sequence: CASSPSQTSGRAWEQYF.

By frequency, this clonotype registers medium-sized. The CDR3 region is CASSTQGETQYF. The chain links TRBV27 to TRBJ2-5; absent DNA, TCRdb's TRBD1 call cannot be checked. The CDR3 contains 12 residues. CDR1 and CDR2 (germline): MNHEY, SMNVEV (reference sequence).

The V call is TRBV7-9, the J call TRBJ2-7; TCRdb reports TRBD1, a call that lacks DNA to check it against. CDR3 length: 15 amino acids. Looked up from germline, CDR1 is SEHNR and CDR2 is FQNEAQ (reference sequence). The CDR3 sequence: CASSHPDGGAYEQYF.

This clonotype ranks as medium-sized in terms of frequency. V is TRBV19 and J is TRBJ1-6. The germline V gene encodes CDR1 LNHDA and CDR2 SQIVND (reference sequence). The CDR3 runs 12 residues. The CDR3 protein is CASSIAGSPLHF.

Its frequency marks this clonotype as medium-sized. The rearrangement uses TRBV27 and TRBJ2-7; the D call from TCRdb, TRBD2, cannot be confirmed without DNA. Per germline, CDR1 MNHEY and CDR2 SMNVEV (reference sequence). The CDR3 runs to 15 residues. The CDR3 region is CASNLWASGPYEQYF.

By frequency, this clonotype is medium-sized. This sequence joins TRBV18 and TRBJ2-5; TCRdb's assignment of TRBD1 cannot be checked, as there is no DNA. The CDR3 is 16 amino acids. Per the germline V gene, CDR1 is KGHSH and CDR2 is LQKENI. The CDR3 sequence is CASSPTGTGYGETQYF.

The V and J genes are TRBV5-6 and TRBJ2-6. The germline V gene has CDR1 SGHDT and CDR2 YYEEEE. The CDR3 is 14 residues long. This CDR3 is CASSLVSGANVLTF.

The V gene is TRBV11-1, the J gene TRBJ1-5. CDR1 is SGHAT and CDR2 is FQDESV in the germline V gene (reference sequence). The CDR3 loop spans 14 amino acids. CDR3 residues: CASSSNRHNQPQHF.

The gene calls are TRBV10-3 and TRBJ2-1; the TCRdb call, TRBD2, lacks DNA for checking. CDR3 length: 15 residues. Germline values: CDR1 ENHRY, CDR2 SYGVKD. The CDR3 sequence: CAISGERGGRNEQFF.

The gene calls are TRBV6-5 and TRBJ2-3; lacking DNA, the TRBD1 call made by TCRdb goes unchecked. The CDR3 contains 11 residues. CDR1 is MNHEY, CDR2 SVGAGI, per germline. CDR3 loop: CASRTPEKQEF.

The chain employs TRBV7-9 and TRBJ2-7. CDR3 length: 15 amino acids. CDR1 and CDR2 from the germline V gene are SEHNR and FQNEAQ (reference sequence). The CDR3 protein is CASSLFEETTYEQYF. The entire variable domain, with the rest obtained from reference TRBV7-9 and TRBJ2-7, is as follows: DTGVSQNPRHKITKRGQNVTFRCDPISEHNRLYWYRQTLGQGPEFLTYFQNEAQLEKSRLLSDRFSAERPKGSFSTLEIQRTEQGDSAMYLCASSLFEETTYEQYFGPGTRLTVT.

This clonotype counts as medium-sized by frequency. This CDR3 reads CASSDQGTSHPPGELFF. V is TRBV6-1 and J is TRBJ2-2; TCRdb gives TRBD2 as the D gene, but with no DNA this cannot be confirmed. This CDR3 is 17 amino acids long. Germline CDR1 MNHNS, CDR2 SASEGT.

This chain connects TRBV24-1 to TRBJ2-1; checking the TCRdb D call of TRBD2 is not possible without DNA. The germline V gene has CDR1 KGHDR and CDR2 SFDVKD. This CDR3 spans 19 amino acids. The CDR3 spells CATSDLTSGRAANYNEQFF.